This T cell receptor beta chain was recorded in a study of T cell responses to AZD1222 COVID-19 vaccine. Study outcomes and limitations: Most donors were white British, females outnumbered males, and clonal diversity was possibly underestimated. Repertoire samples came only from after the peak T cell response. Two doses of AZD1222 preceded a rise in Spike-specific TCR breadth and depth.

A note on this clone: Its antigen is not known.

Assay used: immunoSEQ multiplex PCR; TCRdb lists only in-frame clones, some missing. The sample gives about 120,000 clones, 70% to 90% of which show up once; 7.7% is in the top ten. The specimen comprised peripheral blood, sampled on day 0 of AZD1222 vaccination. The origin of this receptor is an adult in good health.

This CDR3 reads CASSRPKIAGNIQYF. DNA for the CDR3: TGTGCCAGCAGCCGTCCAAAGATCGCAGGAAACATTCAGTACTTC. The chain combines TRBV28 with TRBJ2-4, with D unresolved. The CDR3 spans 15 residues. V lost 6 bases to trimming and J lost 6 bases, with 18 bases between them. Germline V lookup: CDR1 MDHEN, CDR2 SYDVKM.